This paragraph reports one TCR beta chain. Its antigen target is currently unknown. Per-base quality was not reported, and no clone a single base away is much larger than it. The CDR3 covers 13 residues, taking in both the cysteine and the phenylalanine. Only CDR3 DNA remains: 39 bases, in frame from the first base. CDR1 and CDR2 are drawn from the germline V gene (reference sequence): LGHDT, YNNKEL. Trimming costs V 2 bases and J 7 bases, and their ends lie 9 bases apart. The immunoSEQ Assay, a bias-controlled multiplex PCR, was used to amplify TCRbeta CDR3 regions from genomic DNA. Under the source paper's analysis protocol: Nucleated cell counts per sample were estimated from amplification of reference gene primers within the assay. To quantify the absolute abundance of each unique TCRbeta CDR3 rearrangement, sequence reads were collapsed and filtered. Productive Simpson clonality was computed per sample as the square root of Simpson's diversity index over productive rearrangements. Drawn from immuneACCESS, this table holds only the in-frame rearrangements with V and J called that TCRdb kept. Clones are partly lost; checked studies trace under half to an unresolved V gene and leave the rest unexplained. That table furnishes V, J and clone size, whereas the DNA furnished D and trimming. The sample table records about 55,000 clones; 85% of these occur just once. The ten top clones hold roughly 16% of the sample.

This specimen comes from a study of blood T cell repertoires in COVID-19 (dated by TCRdb to the early 2020s). Background for the entire study: Samples covering the acute and convalescent phases of COVID-19 were provided by collaborators in the United States, Italy and Spain. The material from the prospective study consisted of cDNA or gDNA derived from T cells, B-cell-depleted T cells, or PBMCs. The dataset comprised deeply sampled blood TCRbeta repertoires from subjects exposed to, actively infected with, or recovered from COVID-19. The repertoires were released in a freely available public database meant as a resource for research on the immune response to SARS-CoV-2. Samples were obtained from the ongoing ImmuneRACE study (first 160 participants) and from 1,254 subjects provided by 6 global collaborators. Nearly every sample came with metadata listing a de-identified subject ID, COVID-19 status, age in years and sex. HLA class I and class II types, where available, came from metadata supplied by the sample provider rather than from assay-based typing.

The full study reports these points: Clinical and demographic metadata were provided uncurated, with the amount varying by source and participant.

Whole blood was collected in K2EDTA tubes by collaborating institutions according to the institutions' own protocols. For TCRbeta analysis, collaborators shipped samples in one of three forms: frozen whole blood, isolated PBMCs, or DNA extracted from either of those sample types. The sequenced sample consisted of peripheral blood. Recombination joined TRBV3-1 (or the pseudogene TRBV3-2) with TRBJ2-1; matching of 5 bases hints at TRBD2 as the D gene. The TCR sequence derives from a human donor in a cohort sampled during active COVID-19. The CDR3 region: CASSQSSANEQFF. The DNA sequence is TGTGCCAGCAGCCAAAGTAGCGCGAATGAGCAGTTCTTC.